These T cell receptor beta chains were read from a single sample in a study of cytomegalovirus exposure and HLA in healthy donors. Assay used: immunoSEQ multiplex PCR; TCRdb lists only in-frame clones, some missing. The sample has under 200,000 clones, about 73% seen once. Input material: PBMCs. The receptors derive from a woman between 35 and 50 years old in good health and CMV-seronegative. CDR3s include the opening cysteine and the closing phenylalanine or tryptophan. D genes are given only for firm matches. Clone size appears in some rows only: once, few, many, or a class for an expanded clone.

TRBV19	NA	TRBD1	TRBJ2-7	CASRTGSSYEQYF	TGTGCCAGTCGGACAGGGAGCTCCTACGAGCAGTACTTC
TRBV7-9	few	NA	TRBJ1-1	CASSWANTEAFF	TGTGCCAGCAGCTGGGCGAACACTGAAGCTTTCTTT
TRBV5-4	few	NA	TRBJ2-1	CASSFTGSSYNEQFF	TGTGCCAGCAGCTTTACAGGGAGCTCCTACAATGAGCAGTTCTTC
TRBV6-5	NA	NA	TRBJ2-1	CASSYSRRRVGNEQFF	TGTGCCAGCAGTTACTCTCGGCGGCGAGTGGGCAATGAGCAGTTCTTC
TRBV6-4	few	NA	TRBJ1-1	CASSDWPNTEAFF	TGTGCCAGCAGTGACTGGCCCAACACTGAAGCTTTCTTT
TRBV28	NA	NA	TRBJ1-5	CASSLRTRSNQPQHF	TGTGCCAGCAGTTTACGGACTAGAAGCAATCAGCCCCAGCATTTT
TRBV6-1	few	NA	TRBJ1-5	CASSGSFGFNQPQHF	TGTGCCAGCAGTGGATCTTTCGGTTTTAATCAGCCCCAGCATTTT
TRBV25-1	NA	NA	TRBJ1-2	CASSDSRYGYTF	TGTGCCAGCAGTGACAGTCGCTATGGCTACACCTTC
TRBV28	once	TRBD1	TRBJ2-7	CASSPGGLYEQYF	TGTGCCAGCAGTCCAGGGGGTTTATACGAGCAGTACTTC
TRBV29-1	NA	NA	TRBJ1-2	CSVDRESGGYTF	TGCAGCGTTGACCGGGAATCGGGGGGCTACACCTTC
TRBV6-5	NA	TRBD1	TRBJ1-2	CASSKQGNYGYTF	TGTGCCAGCAGCAAACAGGGGAACTATGGCTACACCTTC
TRBV18	NA	NA	TRBJ1-2	CASSIGAGDYGYTF	TGTGCCAGCTCAATTGGAGCGGGGGACTATGGCTACACCTTC
TRBV4-1	NA	TRBD2	TRBJ2-1	CASRTSGGNNEQFF	TGCGCCAGCCGAACTAGCGGTGGGAACAATGAGCAGTTCTTC
TRBV28	NA	NA	TRBJ1-5	CASSLVGARNQPQHF	TGTGCCAGCAGTTTAGTGGGGGCCCGTAATCAGCCCCAGCATTTT
TRBV7-3	NA	NA	TRBJ2-2	CASSLTETNTGELFF	TGTGCCAGCAGCTTGACGGAGACGAACACCGGGGAGCTGTTTTTT
TRBV9	few	TRBD2	TRBJ2-5	CASSVGLAGGVGETQYF	TGTGCCAGCAGCGTCGGACTAGCGGGGGGCGTGGGAGAGACCCAGTACTTC
TRBV11-1	NA	TRBD2	TRBJ2-3	CASSLGGTSGGASTDTQYF	TGTGCCAGCAGCTTGGGGGGGACTAGCGGGGGGGCTAGCACAGATACGCAGTATTTT
TRBV6-1	NA	NA	TRBJ2-7	CASSERLGERDEQYF	TGTGCCAGCAGTGAAAGGTTAGGGGAACGAGACGAGCAGTACTTC
TRBV2	NA	NA	TRBJ1-2	CASSVDNLYGYTF	TGTGCCAGCAGCGTAGACAATCTCTATGGCTACACCTTC
TRBV9	NA	NA	TRBJ1-6	CASSFPRGQTYNSPLHF	TGTGCCAGCAGCTTCCCCAGAGGACAGACCTATAATTCACCCCTCCACTTT
TRBV11-1	NA	TRBD1	TRBJ2-7	CASSLPGQGAVEQYF	TGTGCCAGCAGCTTACCGGGACAGGGGGCCGTCGAGCAGTACTTC
TRBV7-8	NA	NA	TRBJ1-6	CASSLESPLPLHF	TGTGCCAGCAGCCTGGAGAGCCCGCTGCCCCTCCACTTT
TRBV7-2	once	TRBD2	TRBJ2-5	CASSFGFDSGGRETQYF	TGTGCCAGCAGCTTCGGTTTTGATAGCGGGGGGCGGGAGACCCAGTACTTC
TRBV7-9	NA	NA	TRBJ1-3	CASSLRATNSGNTIYF	TGTGCCAGCAGCTTACGAGCCACCAACTCTGGAAACACCATATATTTT
TRBV6-1	NA	TRBD1	TRBJ1-4	CASSGTGGRSEKLFF	TGTGCCAGCAGTGGGACAGGGGGTCGGAGTGAAAAACTGTTTTTT
TRBV4-1	NA	TRBD2	TRBJ2-1	CASSQDSGGGRGEQFF	TGCGCCAGCAGCCAAGATAGCGGGGGGGGCCGCGGTGAGCAGTTCTTC
TRBV7-3	NA	NA	TRBJ2-3	CASSLAYTDTQYF	TGTGCCAGCAGCCTAGCGTACACAGATACGCAGTATTTT
TRBV19	NA	NA	TRBJ1-4	CASSIKGATNEKLFF	TGTGCCAGTAGTATCAAAGGGGCAACTAATGAAAAACTGTTTTTT
TRBV6-1	once	NA	TRBJ1-2	CASRTSTGYYGYTF	TGTGCCAGCAGAACCTCGACAGGATACTATGGCTACACCTTC
TRBV5-1	NA	NA	TRBJ1-2	CASSLAPGNNYGYTF	TGCGCCAGCAGCTTGGCGCCAGGGAACAACTATGGCTACACCTTC
TRBV4-1	NA	NA	TRBJ2-5	CASSQGRGAEETQYF	TGCGCCAGCAGCCAAGGACGGGGGGCGGAAGAGACCCAGTACTTC